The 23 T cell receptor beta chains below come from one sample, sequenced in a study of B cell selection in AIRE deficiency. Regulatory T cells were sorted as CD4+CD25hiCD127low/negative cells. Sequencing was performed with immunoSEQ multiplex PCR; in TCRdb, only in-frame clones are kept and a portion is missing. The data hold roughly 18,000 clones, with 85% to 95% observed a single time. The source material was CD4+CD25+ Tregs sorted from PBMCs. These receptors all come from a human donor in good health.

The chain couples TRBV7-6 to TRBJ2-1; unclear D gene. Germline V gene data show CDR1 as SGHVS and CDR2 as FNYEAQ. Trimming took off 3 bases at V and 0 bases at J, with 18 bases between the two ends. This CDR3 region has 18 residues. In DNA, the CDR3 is TGTGCCAGCAGCTTTTTCCCCGTGCAAGGGTCCTCCTACAATGAGCAGTTCTTC. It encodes CASSFFPVQGSSYNEQFF.

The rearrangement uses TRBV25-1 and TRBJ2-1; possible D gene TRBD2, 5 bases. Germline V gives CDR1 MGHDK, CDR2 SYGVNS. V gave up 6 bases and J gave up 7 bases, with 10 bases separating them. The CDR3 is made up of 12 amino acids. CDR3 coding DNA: TGTGCCAGCAGCGGGATACGGAATGAGCAGTTCTTC. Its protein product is CASSGIRNEQFF.

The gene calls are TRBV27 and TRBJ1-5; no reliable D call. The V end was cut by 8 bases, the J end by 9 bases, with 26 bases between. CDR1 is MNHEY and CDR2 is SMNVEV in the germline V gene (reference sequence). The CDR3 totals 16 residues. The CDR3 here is CASSSPSTTSLGPQHF. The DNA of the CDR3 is TGTGCCAGCTCCTCCCCCTCGACAACATCCTTGGGGCCCCAGCATTTT.

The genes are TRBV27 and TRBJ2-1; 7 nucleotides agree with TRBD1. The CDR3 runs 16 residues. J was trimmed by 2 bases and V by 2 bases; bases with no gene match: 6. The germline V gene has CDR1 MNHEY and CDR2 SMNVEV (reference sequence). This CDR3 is CASSLPGQTTYNEQFF. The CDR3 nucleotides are TGTGCCAGCAGTTTACCGGGACAGACCACCTACAATGAGCAGTTCTTC.

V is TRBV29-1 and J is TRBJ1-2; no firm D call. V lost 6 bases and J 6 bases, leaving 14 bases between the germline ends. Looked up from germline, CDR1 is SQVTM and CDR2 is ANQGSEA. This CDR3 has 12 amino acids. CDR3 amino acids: CSVANLRDGYTF. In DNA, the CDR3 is TGCAGCGTCGCGAATCTCCGGGATGGCTACACCTTC.

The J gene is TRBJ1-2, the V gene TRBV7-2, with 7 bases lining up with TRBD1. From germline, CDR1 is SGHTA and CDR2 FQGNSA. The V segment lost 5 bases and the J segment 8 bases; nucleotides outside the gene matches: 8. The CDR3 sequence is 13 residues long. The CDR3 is CASSGRQGSGYTF. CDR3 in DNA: TGTGCCAGCAGCGGACGACAGGGCAGCGGCTACACCTTC.

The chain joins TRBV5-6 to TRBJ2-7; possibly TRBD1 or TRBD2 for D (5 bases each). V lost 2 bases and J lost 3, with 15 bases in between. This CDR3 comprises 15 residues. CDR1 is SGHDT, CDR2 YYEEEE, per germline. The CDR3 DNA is TGTGCCAGCAGCTTTTCCCCGCATGGGGGCTACGAGCAGTACTTC. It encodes CASSFSPHGGYEQYF.

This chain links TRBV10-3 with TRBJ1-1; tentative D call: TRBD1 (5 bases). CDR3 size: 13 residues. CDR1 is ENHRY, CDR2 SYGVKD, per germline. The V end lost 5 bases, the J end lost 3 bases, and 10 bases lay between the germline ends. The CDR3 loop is CAISNRGDTEAFF. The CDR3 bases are TGTGCCATCAGTAACCGGGGGGACACTGAAGCTTTCTTT.

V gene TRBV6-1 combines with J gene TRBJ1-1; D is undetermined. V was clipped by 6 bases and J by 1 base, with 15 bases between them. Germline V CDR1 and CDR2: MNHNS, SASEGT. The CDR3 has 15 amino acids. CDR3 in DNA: TGTGCCAGCAGCCCCCCCGTTCCCCGGAACACTGAAGCTTTCTTT. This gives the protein CASSPPVPRNTEAFF.

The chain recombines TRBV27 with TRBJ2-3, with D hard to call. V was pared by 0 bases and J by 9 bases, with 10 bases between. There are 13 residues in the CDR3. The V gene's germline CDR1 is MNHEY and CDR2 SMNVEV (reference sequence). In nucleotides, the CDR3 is TGTGCCAGCAGTTTATCTTCTAGTCAGACGCAGTATTTT. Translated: CASSLSSSQTQYF.

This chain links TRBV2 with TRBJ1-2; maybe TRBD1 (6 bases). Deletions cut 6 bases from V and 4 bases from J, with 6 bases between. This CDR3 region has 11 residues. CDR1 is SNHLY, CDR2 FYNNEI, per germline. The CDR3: CASSRGYGYTF. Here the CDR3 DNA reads TGTGCCAGCAGCAGGGGCTATGGCTACACCTTC.

The CDR3 DNA reads TGTGCCAGCAGGGGTCCGGGGTTGAACACTGAAGCTTTCTTT. Translated, it gives CASRGPGLNTEAFF. The chain has TRBV27 and TRBJ1-1; D remains ambiguous. Per the germline V gene, CDR1 is MNHEY and CDR2 is SMNVEV (reference sequence). The V end lost 6 bases, the J end lost 0 bases, and 11 bases lay between the germline ends. This CDR3 is built from 14 residues.

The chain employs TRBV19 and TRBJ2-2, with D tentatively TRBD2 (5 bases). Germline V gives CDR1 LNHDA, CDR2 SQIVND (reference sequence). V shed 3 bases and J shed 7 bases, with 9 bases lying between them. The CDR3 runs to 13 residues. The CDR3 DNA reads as TGTGCCAGTAGTATCCCGGGATTCGGGGAGCTGTTTTTT. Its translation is CASSIPGFGELFF.

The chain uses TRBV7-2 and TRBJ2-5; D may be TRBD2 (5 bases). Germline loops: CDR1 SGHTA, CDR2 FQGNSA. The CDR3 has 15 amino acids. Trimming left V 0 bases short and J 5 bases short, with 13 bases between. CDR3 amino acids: CASSLAPNPGETQYF. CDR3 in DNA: TGTGCCAGCAGCTTAGCCCCAAACCCGGGGGAGACCCAGTACTTC.

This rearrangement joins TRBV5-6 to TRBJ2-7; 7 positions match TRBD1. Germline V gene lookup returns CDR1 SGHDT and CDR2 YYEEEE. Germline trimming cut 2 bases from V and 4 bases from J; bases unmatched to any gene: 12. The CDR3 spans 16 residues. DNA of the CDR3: TGTGCCAGCAGCTTCCGACAGGGCCTCACACCATACGAGCAGTACTTC. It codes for CASSFRQGLTPYEQYF.

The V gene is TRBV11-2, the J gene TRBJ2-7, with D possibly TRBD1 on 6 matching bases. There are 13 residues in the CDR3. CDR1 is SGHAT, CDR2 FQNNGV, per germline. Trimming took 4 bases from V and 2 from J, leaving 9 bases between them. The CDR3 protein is CASSSDRTYEQYF. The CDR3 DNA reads TGTGCCAGCAGCTCTGACAGGACCTACGAGCAGTACTTC. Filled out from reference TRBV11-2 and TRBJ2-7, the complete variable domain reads EAGVAQSPRYKIIEKRQSVAFWCNPISGHATLYWYQQILGQGPKLLIQFQNNGVVDDSQLPKDRFSAERLKGVDSTLKIQPAKLEDSAVYLCASSSDRTYEQYFGPGTRLTVT.

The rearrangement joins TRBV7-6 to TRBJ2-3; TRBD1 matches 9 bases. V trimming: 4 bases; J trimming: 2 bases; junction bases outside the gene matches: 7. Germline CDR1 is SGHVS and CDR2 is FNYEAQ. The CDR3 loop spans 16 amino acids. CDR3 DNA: TGTGCCAGCAGCTATGGGACAGGGCCATTCACAGATACGCAGTATTTT. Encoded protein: CASSYGTGPFTDTQYF.

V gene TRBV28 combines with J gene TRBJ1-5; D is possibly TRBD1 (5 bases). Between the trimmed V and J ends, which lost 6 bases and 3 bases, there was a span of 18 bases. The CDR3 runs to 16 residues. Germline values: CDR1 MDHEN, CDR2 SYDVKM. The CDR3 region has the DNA TGTGCCAGCAGGATGGACGGGACGGAATACAATCAGCCCCAGCATTTT. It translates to CASRMDGTEYNQPQHF.

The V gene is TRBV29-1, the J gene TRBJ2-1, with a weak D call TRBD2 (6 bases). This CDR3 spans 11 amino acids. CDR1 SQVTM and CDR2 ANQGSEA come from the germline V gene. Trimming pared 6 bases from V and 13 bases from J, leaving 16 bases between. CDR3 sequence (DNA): TGCAGCGTGGTTCGGGGGAGCAACCAGTTCTTC. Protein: CSVVRGSNQFF.

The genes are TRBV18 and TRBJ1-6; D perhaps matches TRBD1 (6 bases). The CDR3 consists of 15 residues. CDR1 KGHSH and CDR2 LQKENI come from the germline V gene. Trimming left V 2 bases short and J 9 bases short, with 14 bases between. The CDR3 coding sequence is TGTGCCAGCTCACCAGAGGGGGGGGCTCGTTCACCCCTCCACTTT. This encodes CASSPEGGARSPLHF.

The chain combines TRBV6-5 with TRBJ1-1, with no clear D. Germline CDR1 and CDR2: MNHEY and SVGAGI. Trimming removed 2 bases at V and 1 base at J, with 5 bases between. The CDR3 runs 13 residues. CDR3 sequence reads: CASSYGRNTEAFF. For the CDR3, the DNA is TGTGCCAGCAGTTACGGGCGGAACACTGAAGCTTTCTTT.

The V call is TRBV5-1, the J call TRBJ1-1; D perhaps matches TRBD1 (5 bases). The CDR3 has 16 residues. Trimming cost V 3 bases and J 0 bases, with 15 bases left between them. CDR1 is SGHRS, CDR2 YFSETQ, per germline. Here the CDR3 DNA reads TGCGCCAGCAGCTGGGCACCGGGGCCGGTGAACACTGAAGCTTTCTTT. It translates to CASSWAPGPVNTEAFF. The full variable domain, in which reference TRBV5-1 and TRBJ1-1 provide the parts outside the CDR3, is KAGVTQTPRYLIKTRGQQVTLSCSPISGHRSVSWYQQTPGQGLQFLFEYFSETQRNKGNFPGRFSGRQFSNSRSEMNVSTLELGDSALYLCASSWAPGPVNTEAFFGQGTRLTVV.

For the CDR3, the DNA is TGTGCCAGCAGCTTACTAGCGGGAGCGAACACCGGGGAGCTGTTTTTT. Its translation is CASSLLAGANTGELFF. V is TRBV7-8 and J is TRBJ2-2; TRBD2 aligns across 10 bases. The CDR3 consists of 16 residues. J gave up 0 bases and V 2 bases, and 0 bases lay outside the gene matches. CDR1 and CDR2 (germline): SGHVS, FQNEAQ.